This TCR delta chain derives from a study of gamma-delta T cells after stem cell transplantation. TCRdb re-identified clones in the RT-PCR reads via CATT. Counted here are 2,500 to 3,500 delta-chain clones, approximately 2% occurring once; the ten biggest clones make up over 35%. This clone was counted at least ten times. A much larger clone differs by one base, so this may be a read error. The source is a human donor. It is not recorded whose cells these are; they may come from a transplant donor. The sample consisted of gamma-delta T cells.

The CDR3 region is CARDAISADKLIF. In DNA form, the CDR3 reads TGTGCCCGTGACGCCATCTCAGCCGATAAACTCATCTTT. The rearrangement uses TRDV2 and TRDJ1; no clear D. Per the germline V gene, CDR1 is GEAIGNYY and CDR2 is EKD. The CDR3 contains 13 residues.